One TCR beta chain is described in this entry. The antigen remains undetermined. The CDR3 totals 16 residues. Trimming stripped 5 bases from V and 0 bases from J, with 14 bases between. CDR1 is SEHNR and CDR2 is FQNEAQ in the germline V gene (reference sequence). The sample originates from a study of shared clonotypes between healthy human individuals. Study-wide findings and caveats: Blood was the only sampled material, and tissue repertoires likely differ.

Input per replicate PCR of unsorted PBMC was about 300 ng DNA, corresponding to tens of thousands of T cell genomes. TCRdb's copy holds only in-frame clones and misses some; the assay was immunoSEQ multiplex PCR. The sample includes roughly 490,000 clones, over 60% of them seen just once. The sequenced sample was PBMCs. This clonotype originated in a middle-aged woman in good health. Some clones in this sample may be carry-over from other donors' samples. The rearrangement uses TRBV7-9 and TRBJ2-1; D assignment may be TRBD1 or TRBD2 (6 bases each). In DNA, the CDR3 is TGTGCCAGCAGCCGAAGGGGGGATTCCTCCTACAATGAGCAGTTCTTC. It specifies CASSRRGDSSYNEQFF.